What follows describes a single T cell receptor (beta chain). Its specificity is unknown. This entry is derived from a study of OX40 agonist ivuxolimab in advanced cancers. General study points: Expanded peripheral T-cell antigen specificity went undetermined.

This CDR3 has 17 amino acids. V lost 3 bases to trimming and J lost 4 bases; unmatched junction nucleotides: 11. Germline V gives CDR1 LNHNV, CDR2 YYDKDF (reference sequence). Sequencing used immunoSEQ multiplex PCR; TCRdb keeps in-frame clones, though not all of them. The sample lists about 46,000 clones; roughly 88% were seen once. The sequencing used CD4+ or CD8+ T cells sorted from blood, collected in a trial of the OX40 agonist ivuxolimab. The rearrangement uses TRBV15 and TRBJ1-1; 10 nucleotides agree with TRBD1. This clonotype was obtained from an adult with an advanced solid tumor such as melanoma, head and neck, liver or kidney cancer. The CDR3 here is CATSRLPTGGAGTEAFF. CDR3 sequence (DNA): TGTGCCACCAGCAGGCTCCCGACAGGGGGCGCGGGCACTGAAGCTTTCTTT.